This TCR beta chain is from a study of graft-versus-host responses after intestinal transplantation. The V and J ends lost 2 bases and 4 bases, in that order; junction bases with no gene match: 8. CDR1 is MNHEY, CDR2 SMNVEV, per germline (reference sequence). CDR3 size: 16 residues. In regard to this clone: Its cognate antigen is unknown.

Using immunoSEQ multiplex PCR, the repertoire was profiled, and TCRdb retains in-frame clones only, with some absent. This table holds roughly 98,000 clones, over 80% found once. The specimen comprised unstimulated CD8+ T cells sorted from spleen or lymph node cells, sampled before transplant. This chain uses TRBV27 with TRBJ2-7; 10 bases fit TRBD2. The source of this sequence is a human donor who was the organ donor for an intestinal transplant. The CDR3 DNA reads as TGTGCCAGCAGTTTACTCACTAGCGGGACGAGGTACGAGCAGTACTTC. Its protein is CASSLLTSGTRYEQYF.